This T cell receptor (beta chain) was recorded in a study of response to subunit inactivated influenza vaccine. Findings of the study overall: Researchers suggested that each seasonal influenza vaccination recruits few new T cells.

The CDR3 is 13 residues long. CDR1 is SGHRS and CDR2 is YFSETQ in the germline V gene. V lost 3 bases to trimming and J lost 6 bases; unmatched junction nucleotides: 4. TCRdb analysed the RT-PCR reads with MiXCR anew, one entry per CDR3 protein. The table lists 500,000 or so distinct CDR3 sequences, about 17% of them singletons. The table lists this clonotype with many counts. Its matching antigen is unknown. This sequence joins TRBV5-1 and TRBJ1-1, with 8 bases fitting TRBD1. This receptor was identified in a man between 50 and 69 years old who received an inactivated influenza vaccine. The sequences come from CD4+ T cells sorted from PBMCs, collected less than 30 months after vaccination. The CDR3 DNA sequence: TGCGCCAGCAGCTCTACAGGGGGAGCTGAAGCTTTCTTT. It specifies CASSSTGGAEAFF.